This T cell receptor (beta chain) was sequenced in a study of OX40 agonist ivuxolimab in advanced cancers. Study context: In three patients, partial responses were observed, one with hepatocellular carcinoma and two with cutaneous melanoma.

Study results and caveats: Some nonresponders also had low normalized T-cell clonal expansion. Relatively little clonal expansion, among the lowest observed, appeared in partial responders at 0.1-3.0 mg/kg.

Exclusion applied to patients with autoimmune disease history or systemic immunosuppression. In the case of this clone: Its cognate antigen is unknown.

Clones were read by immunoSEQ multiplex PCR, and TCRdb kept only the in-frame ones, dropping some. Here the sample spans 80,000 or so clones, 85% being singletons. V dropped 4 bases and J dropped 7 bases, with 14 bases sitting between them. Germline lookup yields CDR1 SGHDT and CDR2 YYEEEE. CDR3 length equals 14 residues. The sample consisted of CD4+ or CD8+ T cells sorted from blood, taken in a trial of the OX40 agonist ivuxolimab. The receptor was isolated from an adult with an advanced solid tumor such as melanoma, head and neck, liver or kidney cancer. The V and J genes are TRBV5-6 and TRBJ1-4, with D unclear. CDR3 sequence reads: CASSTQRWGEKLFF. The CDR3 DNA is TGTGCCAGCAGCACGCAGCGGTGGGGTGAAAAACTGTTTTTT. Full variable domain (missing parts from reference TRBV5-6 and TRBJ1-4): DAGVTQSPTHLIKTRGQQVTLRCSPKSGHDTVSWYQQALGQGPQFIFQYYEEEERQRGNFPDRFSGHQFPNYSSELNVNALLLGDSALYLCASSTQRWGEKLFFGSGTQLSVL.